Presented here are 14 T cell receptor beta chains from one specimen sequenced in a study of Graves' ophthalmopathy and Graves' hyperthyroidism. RNA transcripts provided the template for amplifying TCR beta CDR3 regions. Scientists carried out first-round RT-PCR using HTBI primers and then a second-round multiplex PCR. TCRdb re-called the multiplex PCR reads with MiXCR, one entry per CDR3 protein. Of roughly 160,000 distinct CDR3 sequences listed, under 45% were seen once; the top ten hold approximately 9%. The sequencing input was peripheral blood. These receptors all stem from a man aged 25 to 40 with Graves' ophthalmopathy.

This clonotype was counted at least ten times. In nucleotides, the CDR3 is TGTGCCAGCAGTACATCAGGGACTAGCGGGAGTTTCTACGAGCAGTACTTC. Amino acids: CASSTSGTSGSFYEQYF. This chain connects TRBV27 to TRBJ2-7, with 14 bases aligning to TRBD2. V trimming: 5 bases; J trimming: 3 bases; junction bases outside the gene matches: 9. The CDR3 is made up of 17 amino acids. Germline V gene lookup returns CDR1 MNHEY and CDR2 SMNVEV (reference sequence).

The CDR3 region has the DNA TGTGCCAGCACCCTATCCGGGGGAGAAGCTTTCTTT. Protein: CASTLSGGEAFF. This chain connects TRBV28 to TRBJ1-1; maybe TRBD1 (5 bases). The CDR3 is made up of 12 amino acids. With 7 bases removed from V and 8 bases from J, the gap between germline ends came to 14 bases. The germline V gene has CDR1 MDHEN and CDR2 SYDVKM.

This clonotype occurred many times. V is TRBV12-3 or TRBV12-4 and J is TRBJ1-5, with unresolved D. Trimming shortened V by 3 bases and J by 5 bases, and 8 bases separated the two germline ends. The CDR3 has 13 residues. The chain's CDR3 is CASSLNLDQPQHF. The CDR3 nucleotides are TGTGCCAGCAGTTTGAACCTTGATCAGCCCCAGCATTTT.

This clonotype was recorded many times. The chain joins TRBV6-2 or TRBV6-3 to TRBJ2-5; 7 nucleotides align to TRBD2. The V segment lost 7 bases and the J segment 5 bases; nucleotides outside the gene matches: 19. CDR3 length: 17 residues. Germline CDR1 is MNHEY and CDR2 is SVGEGT. In DNA, the CDR3 is TGTGCCAGCAAACCCAATCCGGGAGGCCTACAGGCGGAGACCCAGTACTTC. This sequence encodes CASKPNPGGLQAETQYF.

The chain employs TRBV29-1 and TRBJ1-2; D remains unclear. Germline assignment: CDR1 SQVTM and CDR2 ANQGSEA. The CDR3 contains 12 residues. The germline V and J ends were trimmed by 7 bases and 4 bases, with 13 bases remaining between them. CDR3 loop: CSAGEGGYGYTF. DNA for the CDR3: TGCAGCGCCGGTGAGGGCGGCTATGGCTACACCTTC.

J is TRBJ1-1 and V is TRBV6-2 or TRBV6-3; 9 bases are shared with TRBD1. From germline, CDR1 is MNHEY and CDR2 SVGEGT. Losses at the gene ends were 6 bases for V and 5 bases for J; bases not matched to a gene: 7. The CDR3 length is 14 residues. CDR3: CASRGAGTGTEAFF. CDR3 bases: TGTGCCAGCAGGGGCGCCGGGACAGGGACTGAAGCTTTCTTT.

This clonotype was seen repeatedly, ten times or more. A read error may explain this, as a much larger clone is one base away. V gene TRBV6-5 combines with J gene TRBJ2-7; 12 nucleotides align to TRBD2. Per the germline V gene, CDR1 is MNHEY and CDR2 is SVGAGI. This CDR3 is 15 amino acids long. V shed 7 bases and J 1 base; nucleotides not matched to a gene: 5. The CDR3 DNA follows: TGTGCCAGCACCCGAGGGACTAGCGGGTCCTACGAGCAGTACTTC. Translated, it gives CASTRGTSGSYEQYF.

This clonotype was recorded at least ten times. The gene calls are TRBV6-5 and TRBJ2-4; TRBD2 aligns across 8 bases. Germline lookup yields CDR1 MNHEY and CDR2 SVGAGI. The CDR3 spans 14 residues. The V segment lost 2 bases and the J segment 8 bases; nucleotides outside the gene matches: 5. The DNA of the CDR3 is TGTGCCAGCAGTTACCGGGAGGGCCAGTACATTCAGTACTTC. Amino acids: CASSYREGQYIQYF.

This clonotype was recorded at least ten times. The rearrangement uses TRBV5-1 and TRBJ2-7; 12 nucleotides agree with TRBD2. From germline, CDR1 is SGHRS and CDR2 YFSETQ. Losses at the gene ends were 3 bases for V and 4 bases for J; bases not matched to a gene: 5. The CDR3 is made up of 15 amino acids. The CDR3 DNA reads TGCGCCAGCAGCTGGAGGACTAGCGGGATTTACGAGCAGTACTTC. As protein: CASSWRTSGIYEQYF.

The chain uses TRBV12-3 or TRBV12-4 and TRBJ2-7, with D possibly called TRBD1 or TRBD2 (5 bases each). Between the trimmed V and J ends, which lost 7 bases and 5 bases, there was a span of 15 bases. This CDR3 is built from 13 residues. CDR3 DNA: TGTGCCAGCACTCCCGTCAGGGACCACGAGCAGTACTTC. Residues: CASTPVRDHEQYF.

This clonotype was seen repeatedly, ten times or more. The junction does not match germline at one end; this may be a read error. This chain joins TRBV9 and TRBJ2-5; 7 bases are shared with TRBD2. Germline V gives CDR1 SGDLS, CDR2 YYNGEE. The CDR3 consists of 15 residues. The CDR3 loop is CASSVSSGAQGTQYF. For the CDR3, the DNA is TGTGCCAGCAGCGTCTCCAGCGGGGCCCAAGGGACCCAGTACTTC.

This clonotype occurred many times. The rearrangement links TRBV6-2 or TRBV6-3 to TRBJ1-3; no reliable D call. The CDR3 extends over 14 amino acids. From germline, CDR1 is MNHEY and CDR2 SVGEGT. Trimming stripped 7 bases from V and 1 base from J, with 11 bases between. The CDR3 is CASTQGGSGNTIYF. In DNA, the CDR3 is TGTGCCAGCACCCAAGGAGGATCTGGAAACACCATATATTTT.

The chain links TRBV12-3 or TRBV12-4 to TRBJ2-5; D may be TRBD1 (6 bases). V lost 7 bases and J 3 bases, leaving 15 bases between the germline ends. CDR3 length: 14 residues. CDR3 sequence (DNA): TGTGCCAGCAACAACAGGGCTTCTGAAGAGACCCAGTACTTC. This gives the protein CASNNRASEETQYF.

This clonotype was seen just once. The rearrangement uses TRBV28 and TRBJ2-5; the match to TRBD1 covers 10 bases. V was clipped by 8 bases and J by 6 bases; unmatched bases: 9. Germline V lookup: CDR1 MDHEN, CDR2 SYDVKM. The CDR3 extends over 14 amino acids. CDR3 sequence: CASGYGQGVKTQYF. The DNA for the CDR3 is TGTGCCAGCGGATATGGACAGGGGGTGAAGACCCAGTACTTC.